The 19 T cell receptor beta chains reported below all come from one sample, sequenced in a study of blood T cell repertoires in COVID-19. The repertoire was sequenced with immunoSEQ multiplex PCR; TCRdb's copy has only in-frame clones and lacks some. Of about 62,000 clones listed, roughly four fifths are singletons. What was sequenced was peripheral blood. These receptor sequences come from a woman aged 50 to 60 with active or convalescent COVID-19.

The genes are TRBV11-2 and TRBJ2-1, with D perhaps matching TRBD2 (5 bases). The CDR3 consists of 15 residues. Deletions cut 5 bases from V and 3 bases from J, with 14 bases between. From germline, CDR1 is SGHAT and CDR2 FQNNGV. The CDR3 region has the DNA TGTGCCAGCAGCGCTTTAGCGAAACGCTACAATGAGCAGTTCTTC. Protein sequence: CASSALAKRYNEQFF.

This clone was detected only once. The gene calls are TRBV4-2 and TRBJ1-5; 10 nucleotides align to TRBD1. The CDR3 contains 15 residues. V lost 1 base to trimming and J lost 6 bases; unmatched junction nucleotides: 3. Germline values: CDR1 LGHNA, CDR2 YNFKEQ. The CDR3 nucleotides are TGTGCCAGCAGCCAAGGACAGGGGGCGGCTCAGCCCCAGCATTTT. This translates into CASSQGQGAAQPQHF.

CDR3 in DNA: TGTGCCAGCAGTGGGTTTTGGCCACAGGGTACAACTAATGAAAAACTGTTTTTT. Amino acids: CASSGFWPQGTTNEKLFF. V and J are TRBV25-1 and TRBJ1-4; the D gene is possibly TRBD1 (6 bases). This CDR3 is built from 18 residues. V lost 4 bases, J lost 0 bases, and 18 bases lay in between. The V gene's germline CDR1 is MGHDK and CDR2 SYGVNS.

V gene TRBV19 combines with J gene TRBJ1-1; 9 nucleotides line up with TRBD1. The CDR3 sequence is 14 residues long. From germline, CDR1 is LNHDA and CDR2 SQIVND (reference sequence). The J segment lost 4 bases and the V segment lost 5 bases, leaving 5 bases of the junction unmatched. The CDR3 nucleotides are TGTGCCAGTAGTTTGGGACAGGGATCCACTGAAGCTTTCTTT. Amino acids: CASSLGQGSTEAFF.

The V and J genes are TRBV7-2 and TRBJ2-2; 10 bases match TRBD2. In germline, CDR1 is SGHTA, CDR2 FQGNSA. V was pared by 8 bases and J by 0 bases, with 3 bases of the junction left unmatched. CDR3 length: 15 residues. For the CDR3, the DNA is TGTGCCAGCGCAACTAGCGGGACGAACACCGGGGAGCTGTTTTTT. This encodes CASATSGTNTGELFF.

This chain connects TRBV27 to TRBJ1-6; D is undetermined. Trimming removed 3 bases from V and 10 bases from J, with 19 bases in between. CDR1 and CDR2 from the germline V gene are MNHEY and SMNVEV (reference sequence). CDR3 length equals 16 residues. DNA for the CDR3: TGTGCCAGCAGTTTGAGAGGAGGAGTTTCGGGCTCACCCCTCCACTTT. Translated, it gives CASSLRGGVSGSPLHF.

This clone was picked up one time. CDR3 sequence: CAWRAKGGTGELFF. The CDR3 nucleotides read TGTGCCTGGAGGGCGAAAGGGGGTACCGGGGAGCTGTTTTTT. The rearrangement links TRBV30 to TRBJ2-2, with D perhaps matching TRBD1 (6 bases). The length of the CDR3 is 14 residues. Germline V CDR1 and CDR2: GTSNPN, SVGIG (reference sequence). Trimming took 3 bases from V and 5 from J, leaving 13 bases between them.

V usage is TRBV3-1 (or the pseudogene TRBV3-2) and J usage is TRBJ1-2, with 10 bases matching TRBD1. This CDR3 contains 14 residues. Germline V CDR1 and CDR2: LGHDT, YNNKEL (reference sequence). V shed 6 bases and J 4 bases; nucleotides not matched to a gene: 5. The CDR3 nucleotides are TGTGCCAGCAGGGGACAGGGGAGGGGCTATGGCTACACCTTC. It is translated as CASRGQGRGYGYTF.

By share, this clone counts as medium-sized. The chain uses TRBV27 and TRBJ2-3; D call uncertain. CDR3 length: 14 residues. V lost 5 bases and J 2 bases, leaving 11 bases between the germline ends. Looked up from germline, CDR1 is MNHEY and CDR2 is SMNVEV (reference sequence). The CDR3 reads CASSSSGITDTQYF. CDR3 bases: TGTGCCAGCAGTAGCTCAGGAATCACAGATACGCAGTATTTT.

The CDR3: CASSYGPEAFF. The CDR3 nucleotides read TGTGCCAGCAGTTACGGGCCTGAAGCTTTCTTT. J is TRBJ1-1 and V is TRBV6-2 or TRBV6-3; D is unclear. This CDR3 is 11 amino acids long. Germline assignment: CDR1 MNHEY and CDR2 SVGEGT. V lost 2 bases to trimming and J lost 6 bases, with 4 bases between them.

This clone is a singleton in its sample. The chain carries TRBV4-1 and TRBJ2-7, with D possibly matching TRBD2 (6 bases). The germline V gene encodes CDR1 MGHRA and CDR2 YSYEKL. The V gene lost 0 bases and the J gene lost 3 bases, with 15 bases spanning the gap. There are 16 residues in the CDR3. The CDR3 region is CASSQDRGTRGYEQYF. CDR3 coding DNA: TGCGCCAGCAGCCAAGATCGGGGGACTCGCGGCTACGAGCAGTACTTC.

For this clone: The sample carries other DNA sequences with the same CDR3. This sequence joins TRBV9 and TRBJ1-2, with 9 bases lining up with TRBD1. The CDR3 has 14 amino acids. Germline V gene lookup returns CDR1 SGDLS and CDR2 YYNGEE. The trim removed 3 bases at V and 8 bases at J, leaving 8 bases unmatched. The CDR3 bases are TGTGCCAGCAGCGCCTTACAGGGGGCAGGAGGCTACACCTTC. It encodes CASSALQGAGGYTF.

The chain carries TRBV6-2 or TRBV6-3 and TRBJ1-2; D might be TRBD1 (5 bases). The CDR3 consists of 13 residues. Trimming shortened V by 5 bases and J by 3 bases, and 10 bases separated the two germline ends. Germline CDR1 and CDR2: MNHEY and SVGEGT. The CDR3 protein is CASSMTGDYGYTF. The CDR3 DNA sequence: TGTGCCAGCAGTATGACGGGGGACTATGGCTACACCTTC.

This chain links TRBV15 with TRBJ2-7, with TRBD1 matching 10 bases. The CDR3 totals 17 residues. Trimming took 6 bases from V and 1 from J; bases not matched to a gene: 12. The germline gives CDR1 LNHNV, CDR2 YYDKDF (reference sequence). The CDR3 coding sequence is TGTGCCACCAGGTTCGACGAGTGGGACAGGGGTTCCTACGAGCAGTACTTC. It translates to CATRFDEWDRGSYEQYF.

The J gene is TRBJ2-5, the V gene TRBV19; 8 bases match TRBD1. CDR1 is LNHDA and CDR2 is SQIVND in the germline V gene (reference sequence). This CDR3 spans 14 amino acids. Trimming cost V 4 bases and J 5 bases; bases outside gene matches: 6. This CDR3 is CASSTWTGKETQYF. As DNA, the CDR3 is TGTGCCAGTAGTACTTGGACAGGGAAGGAGACCCAGTACTTC. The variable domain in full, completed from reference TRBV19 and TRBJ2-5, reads DGGITQSPKYLFRKEGQNVTLSCEQNLNHDAMYWYRQDPGQGLRLIYYSQIVNDFQKGDIAEGYSVSREKKESFPLTVTSAQKNPTAFYLCASSTWTGKETQYFGPGTRLLVL.

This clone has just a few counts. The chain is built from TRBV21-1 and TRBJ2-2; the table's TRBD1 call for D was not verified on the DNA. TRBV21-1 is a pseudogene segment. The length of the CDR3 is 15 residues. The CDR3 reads CASSSRQENTGELFF. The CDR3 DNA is TGTGCCAGCAGCAGCAGACAGGAGAACACCGGGGAGCTGTTTTTT.

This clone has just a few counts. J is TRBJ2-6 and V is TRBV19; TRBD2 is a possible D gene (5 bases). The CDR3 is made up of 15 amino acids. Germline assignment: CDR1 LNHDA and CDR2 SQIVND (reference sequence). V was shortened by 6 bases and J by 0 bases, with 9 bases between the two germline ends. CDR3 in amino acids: CASREDFSGANVLTF. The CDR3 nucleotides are TGTGCCAGTAGGGAGGACTTCTCTGGGGCCAACGTCCTGACTTTC.

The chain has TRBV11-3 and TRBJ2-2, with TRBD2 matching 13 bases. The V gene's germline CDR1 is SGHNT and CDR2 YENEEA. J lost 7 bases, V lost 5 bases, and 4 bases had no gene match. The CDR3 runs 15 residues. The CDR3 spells CASSRGLAGDGELFF. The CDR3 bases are TGTGCCAGCAGCCGTGGACTAGCGGGAGACGGGGAGCTGTTTTTT.

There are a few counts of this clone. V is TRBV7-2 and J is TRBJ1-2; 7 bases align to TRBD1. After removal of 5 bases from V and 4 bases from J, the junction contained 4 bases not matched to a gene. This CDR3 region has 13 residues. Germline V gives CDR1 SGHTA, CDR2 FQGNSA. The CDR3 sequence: CASSLTGSYGYTF. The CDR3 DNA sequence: TGTGCCAGCAGCCTGACAGGGTCCTATGGCTACACCTTC.